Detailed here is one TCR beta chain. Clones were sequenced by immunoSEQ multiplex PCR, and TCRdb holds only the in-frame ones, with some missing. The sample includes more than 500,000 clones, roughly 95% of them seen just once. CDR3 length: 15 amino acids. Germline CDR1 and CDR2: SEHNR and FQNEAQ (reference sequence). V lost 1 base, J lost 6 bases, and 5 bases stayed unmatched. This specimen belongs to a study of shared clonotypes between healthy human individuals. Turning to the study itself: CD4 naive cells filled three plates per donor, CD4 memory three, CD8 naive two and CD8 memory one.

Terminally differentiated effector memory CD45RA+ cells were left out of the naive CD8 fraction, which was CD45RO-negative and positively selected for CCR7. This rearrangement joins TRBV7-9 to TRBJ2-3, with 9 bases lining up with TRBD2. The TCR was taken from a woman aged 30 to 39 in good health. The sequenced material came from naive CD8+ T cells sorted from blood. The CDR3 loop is CASSLVASGKDTQYF. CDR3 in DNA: TGTGCCAGCAGCTTAGTGGCTAGCGGGAAGGATACGCAGTATTTT.